The rows below give T cell receptor beta chains drawn from one sample of a study of CD8 T cells in ankylosing spondylitis. TCRdb re-called the 5' RACE reads through MiXCR, storing one row per CDR3 protein. Of fewer than 550,000 distinct CDR3 sequences in the sample, 5.3% were seen once. The sequenced sample consisted of blood, either unsorted or a sorted T cell fraction (not recorded which). These receptors originate from a male donor with ankylosing spondylitis. Each CDR3 is given with its conserved first and last residue. D genes are given only for firm matches. Clone size appears in some rows only: once, few, many, or a class for an expanded clone.

j_call: TRBJ2-7
v_call: TRBV29-1
d_call: TRBD2
clone_size: many
cdr3_aa: CSVDAGTIYEQYF
cdr3_nt: TGCAGCGTTGACGCCGGGACTATCTACGAGCAGTACTTC

j_call: TRBJ2-5
v_call: TRBV29-1
d_call: .
clone_size: many
cdr3_aa: CSVVDSLSTETQYF
cdr3_nt: TGCAGCGTTGTTGACTCTCTAAGTACGGAGACCCAGTACTTC

j_call: TRBJ2-7
v_call: TRBV20-1
d_call: TRBD2
clone_size: many
cdr3_aa: CSASPTGGYEQYF
cdr3_nt: TGCAGTGCTAGTCCCACGGGGGGCTACGAGCAGTACTTC

j_call: TRBJ2-1
v_call: TRBV6-5
d_call: TRBD2
clone_size: few
cdr3_aa: CASSHPSGGYNEQFF
cdr3_nt: TGTGCCAGCAGTCACCCTAGCGGGGGGTACAATGAGCAGTTCTTC

j_call: TRBJ1-3
v_call: TRBV29-1
d_call: .
clone_size: many
cdr3_aa: CSVELTNSGNTIYF
cdr3_nt: TGCAGCGTTGAACTTACGAACTCTGGAAACACCATATATTTT

j_call: TRBJ1-2
v_call: TRBV5-5
d_call: .
clone_size: many
cdr3_aa: CASSPQQNYGYTF
cdr3_nt: TGTGCCAGCAGTCCACAGCAAAACTATGGCTACACCTTC

j_call: TRBJ2-5
v_call: TRBV20-1
d_call: .
clone_size: many
cdr3_aa: CSARRPPRGLETQYF
cdr3_nt: TGCAGTGCTAGACGCCCCCCAAGGGGCTTGGAGACCCAGTACTTC

j_call: TRBJ2-3
v_call: TRBV4-3
d_call: .
clone_size: many
cdr3_aa: CASSRNRDNTDTQYF
cdr3_nt: TGCGCCAGCAGCCGAAACCGGGACAACACAGATACGCAGTATTTT

j_call: TRBJ2-5
v_call: TRBV29-1
d_call: .
clone_size: many
cdr3_aa: CSVDPGSPRETQYF
cdr3_nt: TGCAGCGTTGATCCGGGCAGTCCGAGGGAGACCCAGTACTTC

j_call: TRBJ2-7
v_call: TRBV24-1
d_call: .
clone_size: few
cdr3_aa: CATSDAETGTVYEQYF
cdr3_nt: TGTGCCACCAGTGATGCCGAAACCGGGACCGTTTACGAGCAGTACTTC

j_call: TRBJ1-1
v_call: TRBV5-1
d_call: .
clone_size: many
cdr3_aa: CASSLENSEAFF
cdr3_nt: TGCGCCAGCAGCTTGGAGAACAGTGAAGCTTTCTTT

j_call: TRBJ2-6
v_call: TRBV5-6
d_call: .
clone_size: many
cdr3_aa: CASSLVQLNGANVLTF
cdr3_nt: TGTGCCAGCAGCTTGGTACAATTGAATGGGGCCAACGTCCTGACTTTC

j_call: TRBJ2-7
v_call: TRBV7-2
d_call: .
clone_size: many
cdr3_aa: CASSLTSTGFYEQYF
cdr3_nt: TGTGCCAGCAGCTTAACTTCCACAGGCTTCTACGAGCAGTACTTC

j_call: TRBJ1-1
v_call: TRBV6-1
d_call: TRBD1
clone_size: many
cdr3_aa: CASRRPGQLNTEAFF
cdr3_nt: TGTGCCAGCAGGCGACCGGGACAGTTGAACACTGAAGCTTTCTTT

j_call: TRBJ1-1
v_call: TRBV5-5
d_call: .
clone_size: many
cdr3_aa: CASSDIQVNTEAFF
cdr3_nt: TGTGCCAGCAGCGACATACAGGTGAACACTGAAGCTTTCTTT

j_call: TRBJ2-3
v_call: TRBV9
d_call: .
clone_size: many
cdr3_aa: CASSVQGNRDTQYF
cdr3_nt: TGTGCCAGCAGCGTACAGGGAAACAGGGATACGCAGTATTTT

j_call: TRBJ2-3
v_call: TRBV20-1
d_call: TRBD2
clone_size: .
cdr3_aa: CSASGLAGGHTQYF
cdr3_nt: TGCAGTGCTAGCGGACTAGCGGGGGGCCATACGCAGTATTTT

j_call: TRBJ2-5
v_call: TRBV7-2
d_call: .
clone_size: few
cdr3_aa: CASRGIQGSQETQYF
cdr3_nt: TGTGCCAGCAGGGGAATCCAGGGTAGCCAAGAGACCCAGTACTTC

j_call: TRBJ1-1
v_call: TRBV5-1
d_call: TRBD1
clone_size: many
cdr3_aa: CASRRIYRGPNTEAFF
cdr3_nt: TGCGCCAGCAGAAGGATTTACAGGGGGCCTAACACTGAAGCTTTCTTT

j_call: TRBJ2-7
v_call: TRBV6-2/TRBV6-3
d_call: .
clone_size: many
cdr3_aa: CASRALPGLKTPEQYF
cdr3_nt: TGTGCCAGCAGAGCCCTTCCGGGACTCAAAACTCCCGAGCAGTACTTC

j_call: TRBJ2-6
v_call: TRBV15
d_call: .
clone_size: many
cdr3_aa: CATSRDTAYLSGANVLTF
cdr3_nt: TGTGCCACCAGCAGGGACACTGCATACCTCTCTGGGGCCAACGTCCTGACTTTC

j_call: TRBJ2-5
v_call: TRBV4-2
d_call: .
clone_size: .
cdr3_aa: CASSQKPGGFRETQYF
cdr3_nt: TGTGCCAGCAGCCAAAAACCGGGGGGCTTTAGAGAGACCCAGTACTTC

j_call: TRBJ2-5
v_call: TRBV25-1
d_call: .
clone_size: many
cdr3_aa: CASRHGQGTQETQYF
cdr3_nt: TGTGCCAGCAGACACGGACAAGGTACTCAAGAGACCCAGTACTTC

j_call: TRBJ2-1
v_call: TRBV5-4
d_call: TRBD2
clone_size: .
cdr3_aa: CAIGPGLAGIEQFF
cdr3_nt: TGTGCCATCGGCCCGGGGCTAGCGGGGATTGAGCAGTTCTTC

j_call: TRBJ2-7
v_call: TRBV5-1
d_call: .
clone_size: many
cdr3_aa: CASSADSSYEQYF
cdr3_nt: TGCGCCAGCAGCGCGGACAGCTCCTACGAGCAGTACTTC

j_call: TRBJ2-1
v_call: TRBV7-8
d_call: .
clone_size: many
cdr3_aa: CASSLDVSLYNEQFF
cdr3_nt: TGTGCCAGCAGCTTAGACGTTAGCTTATACAATGAGCAGTTCTTC

j_call: TRBJ1-2
v_call: TRBV28
d_call: .
clone_size: many
cdr3_aa: CASGQGDGYTF
cdr3_nt: TGTGCCAGCGGTCAGGGTGACGGCTACACCTTC

j_call: TRBJ2-5
v_call: TRBV7-2
d_call: TRBD2
clone_size: many
cdr3_aa: CASSFIPGLAGEKTQYF
cdr3_nt: TGTGCCAGCAGCTTTATTCCGGGACTAGCGGGGGAGAAGACCCAGTACTTC

j_call: TRBJ2-3
v_call: TRBV29-1
d_call: .
clone_size: many
cdr3_aa: CSIGMSSTDTQYF
cdr3_nt: TGCAGCATCGGGATGTCTAGCACAGATACGCAGTATTTT

j_call: TRBJ1-1
v_call: TRBV5-1
d_call: .
clone_size: many
cdr3_aa: CASSGDLGTEAFF
cdr3_nt: TGCGCCAGCAGCGGGGACCTAGGGACTGAAGCTTTCTTT

j_call: TRBJ2-7
v_call: TRBV6-1
d_call: .
clone_size: many
cdr3_aa: CASSPGPTSYEQYF
cdr3_nt: TGTGCCAGCAGTCCGGGACCCACCTCCTACGAGCAGTACTTC

j_call: TRBJ2-1
v_call: TRBV11-3
d_call: .
clone_size: .
cdr3_aa: CASSLAADAYNEQFF
cdr3_nt: TGTGCCAGCAGCTTAGCAGCGGACGCCTACAATGAGCAGTTCTTC

j_call: TRBJ2-2
v_call: TRBV6-1
d_call: TRBD2
clone_size: few
cdr3_aa: CASSLLRLAGTGELFF
cdr3_nt: TGTGCCAGCAGCCTCCTCCGACTAGCGGGGACCGGGGAGCTGTTTTTT

j_call: TRBJ2-7
v_call: TRBV6-2/TRBV6-3
d_call: .
clone_size: many
cdr3_aa: CASSSDPYEQYF
cdr3_nt: TGTGCCAGCAGTTCCGACCCCTACGAGCAGTACTTC

j_call: TRBJ2-5
v_call: TRBV24-1
d_call: .
clone_size: .
cdr3_aa: CATSDRGSSETQYF
cdr3_nt: TGTGCCACCAGTGATCGGGGGTCTTCAGAGACCCAGTACTTC

j_call: TRBJ2-7
v_call: TRBV3-1
d_call: .
clone_size: many
cdr3_aa: CASSPDIFSDYEQYF
cdr3_nt: TGTGCCAGCAGCCCGGACATATTTTCGGACTACGAGCAGTACTTC

j_call: TRBJ2-7
v_call: TRBV3-1
d_call: TRBD2
clone_size: many
cdr3_aa: CASSMWVAGGPDSDEQYF
cdr3_nt: TGTGCCAGCAGCATGTGGGTAGCGGGGGGACCCGACTCGGACGAGCAGTACTTC

j_call: TRBJ2-1
v_call: TRBV3-1
d_call: .
clone_size: .
cdr3_aa: CASSQTWDNEQFF
cdr3_nt: TGTGCCAGCAGCCAAACCTGGGACAATGAGCAGTTCTTC

j_call: TRBJ1-2
v_call: TRBV20-1
d_call: .
clone_size: many
cdr3_aa: CSASREARGGYTF
cdr3_nt: TGCAGTGCTAGTAGGGAAGCCCGGGGCGGCTACACCTTC

j_call: TRBJ2-7
v_call: TRBV5-6
d_call: .
clone_size: many
cdr3_aa: CASSLPNDPYEQYF
cdr3_nt: TGTGCCAGCAGCTTGCCTAACGACCCCTACGAGCAGTACTTC

j_call: TRBJ2-6
v_call: TRBV5-6
d_call: TRBD1
clone_size: many
cdr3_aa: CASSYGTGGLSGANVLTF
cdr3_nt: TGTGCCAGCAGCTACGGGACAGGGGGCTTATCTGGGGCCAACGTCCTGACTTTC

j_call: TRBJ1-6
v_call: TRBV11-3
d_call: .
clone_size: few
cdr3_aa: CASSLSGTNSPLHF
cdr3_nt: TGTGCCAGCAGCTTATCGGGGACAAATTCACCCCTCCACTTT

j_call: TRBJ2-5
v_call: TRBV20-1
d_call: .
clone_size: many
cdr3_aa: CSAGYNRDSQETQYF
cdr3_nt: TGCAGTGCTGGATATAATCGGGACTCACAAGAGACCCAGTACTTC

j_call: TRBJ2-7
v_call: TRBV11-2
d_call: .
clone_size: .
cdr3_aa: CASSPRGGASYEQYF
cdr3_nt: TGTGCCAGCAGCCCGAGGGGGGGCGCCTCCTACGAGCAGTACTTC

j_call: TRBJ2-5
v_call: TRBV5-5
d_call: .
clone_size: many
cdr3_aa: CASSLQRVQETQYF
cdr3_nt: TGTGCCAGCAGCTTACAGAGGGTCCAAGAGACCCAGTACTTC

j_call: TRBJ1-2
v_call: TRBV7-2
d_call: .
clone_size: few
cdr3_aa: CASKIYRNDGYTF
cdr3_nt: TGTGCCAGCAAGATCTACAGGAACGATGGCTACACCTTC

j_call: TRBJ2-3
v_call: TRBV6-2/TRBV6-3
d_call: .
clone_size: many
cdr3_aa: CATRPTGFTDTQYF
cdr3_nt: TGTGCCACCAGGCCGACAGGCTTCACAGATACGCAGTATTTT

j_call: TRBJ2-2
v_call: TRBV7-2
d_call: .
clone_size: many
cdr3_aa: CASSTSHANTGELFF
cdr3_nt: TGTGCCAGCAGCACTTCCCACGCGAACACCGGGGAGCTGTTTTTT

j_call: TRBJ1-2
v_call: TRBV7-9
d_call: .
clone_size: many
cdr3_aa: CASSLEPNNYGYTF
cdr3_nt: TGTGCCAGCAGCTTAGAACCTAATAACTATGGCTACACCTTC

j_call: TRBJ2-7
v_call: TRBV9
d_call: TRBD1
clone_size: many
cdr3_aa: CASSALRQGDSEQYF
cdr3_nt: TGTGCCAGCAGCGCCCTCCGACAGGGCGATAGCGAGCAGTACTTC

j_call: TRBJ2-3
v_call: TRBV7-2
d_call: .
clone_size: once
cdr3_aa: CASSLWTGSTDTQYF
cdr3_nt: TGTGCCAGCAGCTTGTGGACGGGATCCACAGATACGCAGTATTTT

j_call: TRBJ1-1
v_call: TRBV27
d_call: .
clone_size: .
cdr3_aa: CASSPRGGRATEAFF
cdr3_nt: TGTGCCAGCAGTCCTCGGGGTGGCAGGGCCACTGAAGCTTTCTTT

j_call: TRBJ1-1
v_call: TRBV20-1
d_call: .
clone_size: many
cdr3_aa: CSASDSEAFF
cdr3_nt: TGCAGTGCTTCGGACAGTGAAGCTTTCTTT

j_call: TRBJ2-7
v_call: TRBV15
d_call: TRBD2
clone_size: .
cdr3_aa: CATSRVAGVPREQYF
cdr3_nt: TGTGCCACCAGCAGGGTAGCGGGAGTCCCCCGCGAGCAGTACTTC

j_call: TRBJ2-1
v_call: TRBV7-2
d_call: .
clone_size: many
cdr3_aa: CASSPLGINEQFF
cdr3_nt: TGTGCCAGCAGCCCATTAGGGATCAATGAGCAGTTCTTC

j_call: TRBJ2-2
v_call: TRBV2
d_call: .
clone_size: few
cdr3_aa: CASSVAGPNTGELFF
cdr3_nt: TGTGCCAGCAGTGTCGCAGGTCCGAACACCGGGGAGCTGTTTTTT

j_call: TRBJ1-5
v_call: TRBV20-1
d_call: TRBD1
clone_size: many
cdr3_aa: CSAVTSPGGSNQPQHF
cdr3_nt: TGCAGTGCCGTTACTTCTCCAGGGGGTAGCAATCAGCCCCAGCATTTT